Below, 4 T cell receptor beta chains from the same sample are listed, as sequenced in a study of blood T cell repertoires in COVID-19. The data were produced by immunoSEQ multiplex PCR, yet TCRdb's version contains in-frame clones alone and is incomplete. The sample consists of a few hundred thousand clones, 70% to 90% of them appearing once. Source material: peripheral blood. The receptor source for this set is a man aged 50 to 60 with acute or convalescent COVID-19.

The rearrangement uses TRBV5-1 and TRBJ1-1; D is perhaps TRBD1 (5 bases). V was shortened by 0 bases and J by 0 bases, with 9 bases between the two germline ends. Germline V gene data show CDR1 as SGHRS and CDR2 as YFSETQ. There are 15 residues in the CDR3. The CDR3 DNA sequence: TGCGCCAGCAGCTTGGTGGCAGGGTTGAACACTGAAGCTTTCTTT. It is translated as CASSLVAGLNTEAFF.

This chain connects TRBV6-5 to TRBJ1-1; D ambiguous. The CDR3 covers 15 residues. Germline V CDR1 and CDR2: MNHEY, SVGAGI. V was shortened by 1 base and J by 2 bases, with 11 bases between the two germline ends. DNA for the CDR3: TGTGCCAGCAGTTACTGGGGAGACCAAAACACTGAAGCTTTCTTT. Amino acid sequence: CASSYWGDQNTEAFF.

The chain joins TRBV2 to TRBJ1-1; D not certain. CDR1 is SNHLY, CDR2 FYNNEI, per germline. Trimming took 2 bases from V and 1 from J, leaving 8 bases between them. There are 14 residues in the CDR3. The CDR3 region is CASSERGRNTEAFF. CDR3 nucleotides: TGTGCCAGCAGTGAACGGGGAAGGAACACTGAAGCTTTCTTT.

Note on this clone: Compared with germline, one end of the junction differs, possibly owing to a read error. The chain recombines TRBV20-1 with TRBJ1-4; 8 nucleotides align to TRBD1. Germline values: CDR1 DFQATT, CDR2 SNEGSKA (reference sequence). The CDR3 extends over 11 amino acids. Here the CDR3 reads CIGQGEEKLFF. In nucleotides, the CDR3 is TGTATAGGACAGGGAGAAGAAAAACTGTTTTTT.